This T cell receptor beta chain was recovered during a study of early T cells in non-severe SARS-CoV-2 infection. One entry per CDR3 protein, called by TCRdb with MiXCR from the 5' RACE reads. Here the sample spans tens of thousands of distinct CDR3 sequences, roughly 5% being singletons. The table lists this clonotype with many counts. This TCR derives from an adult who was a healthcare worker with PCR-confirmed SARS-CoV-2 infection or an uninfected control (not recorded which). Sequenced input: whole blood.

The CDR3 here is CASSKIGTSGRGNEQYF. Here the CDR3 DNA reads TGTGCCAGCAGTAAAATCGGGACTAGCGGGAGGGGGAACGAGCAGTACTTC. The V call is TRBV2, the J call TRBJ2-7; 16 nucleotides align to TRBD2. Germline assignment: CDR1 SNHLY and CDR2 FYNNEI. The CDR3 loop spans 17 amino acids. V lost 5 bases to trimming and J lost 5 bases; unmatched junction nucleotides: 9.